This T cell receptor beta chain was recovered during a study of T cell responses to AZD1222 COVID-19 vaccine. The V gene's germline CDR1 is SGHTA and CDR2 FQGTGA. The CDR3 extends over 13 amino acids. Between the trimmed V and J ends, which lost 5 bases and 8 bases, there was a span of 15 bases. The assay was immunoSEQ multiplex PCR, and TCRdb's table has in-frame clones only and misses some. The sample comprises roughly 97,000 clones, about 89% of which are singletons, and about 7.8% rests with the top ten. The sequence was collected from an adult in good health. The specimen was peripheral blood, collected on day 0 of AZD1222 vaccination. The V gene is TRBV7-3, the J gene TRBJ1-2; tentatively, D is TRBD1 (6 bases). This CDR3 is CASSPGGPGGYTF. As DNA, the CDR3 is TGTGCCAGCAGCCCCGGGGGCCCGGGAGGCTACACCTTC.